A selection of T cell receptor beta chains follows, all from one sample in a study of type 1 regulatory T cells. One entry per CDR3 protein, called by TCRdb with MiXCR from the reads. The sample has 65,000 to 80,000 distinct CDR3 sequences; around 21% are singletons. Antigens of these TCRs are unknown. The source material was cultured type 1 regulatory T (Tr1) cells, either the whole culture or a sorted fraction (not recorded which). These receptors all come from a human donor in good health. Each CDR3 is given with its conserved first and last residue. The D gene is left open where the match is weak. Clone size is not always given. Where it is, it says once, few, many or a class for expanded clones.

NA TRBJ2-5 TRBV3-1 once TGTGCCAGCAGCCAAGAGGTAGGGCCGCAAGAGACCCAGTACTTC CASSQEVGPQETQYF
NA TRBJ2-2 TRBV20-1 few TGCAGTGCTCGAAGGGCAATTGGGACATCCGTCGCGAACACCGGGGAGCTGTTTTTT CSARRAIGTSVANTGELFF
TRBD2 TRBJ2-5 TRBV19 NA TGTGCCAGTAGTACCGGGACTAGTGGGAGGGAGACCCAGTACTTC CASSTGTSGRETQYF
NA TRBJ2-7 TRBV29-1 NA TGCAGCGTTGAAGTTGGGATTGCCGAGCAGTACTTC CSVEVGIAEQYF
NA TRBJ2-6 TRBV5-1 few TGCGCCAGCAGTGTAACAGGGACCGGGGCCAACGTCCTGACTTTC CASSVTGTGANVLTF
TRBD1 TRBJ1-5 TRBV7-9 once TGTGCCAGCAGCCATGGACAGGATAGCAATCAGCCCCAGCATTTT CASSHGQDSNQPQHF
TRBD1 TRBJ2-7 TRBV12-3/TRBV12-4 few TGTGCCAGCAGCCTGGACAGGGTGTACGAGCAGTACTTC CASSLDRVYEQYF
NA TRBJ1-1 TRBV29-1 NA TGCAGCGTTCGAAATAGTATGAACACTGAAGCTTTCTTT CSVRNSMNTEAFF
TRBD1 TRBJ2-5 TRBV28 few TGTGCCAGCAGTCTTCGGACAGGGGGCGCGGAGACCCAGTACTTC CASSLRTGGAETQYF
NA TRBJ1-2 TRBV5-1 NA TGCGCCAGCAGCTTGGATGGGGACTATGGCTACACCTTC CASSLDGDYGYTF
NA TRBJ2-1 TRBV11-2 NA TGTGCCAACAGCTTAGCTAGTGTAGGTGAGCAGTTCTTC CANSLASVGEQFF
TRBD1 TRBJ1-5 TRBV12-3/TRBV12-4 NA TGTGCCAGCAGTTATAGGGGACAGCAGCCCCAGCATTTT CASSYRGQQPQHF
TRBD1 TRBJ1-6 TRBV12-3/TRBV12-4 few TGTGCCAGCAGTCAGGACAGGGAGAATTCACCCCTCCACTTT CASSQDRENSPLHF
NA TRBJ1-4 TRBV12-3/TRBV12-4 NA TGTGCCAGCAGTTTCCTTAATGAAAAACTGTTTTTT CASSFLNEKLFF
NA TRBJ2-3 TRBV20-1 few TGCAGTGCTAGAGATAAAAATGGGCTAGTGAGCACAGATACGCAGTATTTT CSARDKNGLVSTDTQYF
NA TRBJ1-1 TRBV20-1 NA TGCAGTGCTAGAGATTCCGGGGTGAACACTGAAGCTTTCTTT CSARDSGVNTEAFF
TRBD1 TRBJ2-3 TRBV29-1 NA TGCAGCGCCCGGGACAGGGTGGGAGATACGCAGTATTTT CSARDRVGDTQYF
NA TRBJ2-2 TRBV3-1 NA TGTGCCAGTAGCCAAGTTTTCGGGCTCACCGGGGAGCTGTTTTTT CASSQVFGLTGELFF
NA TRBJ2-1 TRBV7-9 few TGTGCCAGCAGCGACGACAATGAGCAGTTCTTC CASSDDNEQFF
TRBD2 TRBJ2-1 TRBV3-1 few TGTGCCAGCACGACTAGCGGGAGCGGCGAGCAGTTCTTC CASTTSGSGEQFF
NA TRBJ1-1 TRBV7-6 NA TGTGCCAGCAGCTTAATGCTAGAGAACACTGAAGCTTTCTTT CASSLMLENTEAFF
NA TRBJ2-7 TRBV4-3 few TGCGCCAGCAGCCCCTCGGGACTCGGCTACGAGCAGTACTTC CASSPSGLGYEQYF
NA TRBJ1-1 TRBV6-6 NA TGTGCCAGCAAGTTTGGGGAGGGGAACACTGAAGCTTTCTTT CASKFGEGNTEAFF
TRBD2 TRBJ2-7 TRBV7-2 few TGTGCCAGCAGCTCCGGGACTAGCGTCTCCTACGAGCAGTACTTC CASSSGTSVSYEQYF
TRBD1 TRBJ1-1 TRBV11-2 few TGTGCCAGCAGCCCACAGAGGACAGGGAAGGCTTTCTTT CASSPQRTGKAFF
NA TRBJ2-7 TRBV7-3 NA TGTGCCAGCAGCTGGAATAGCGGCCCCTACGAGCAGTACTTC CASSWNSGPYEQYF
NA TRBJ1-2 TRBV10-3 NA TGTGCCATCAGAGGGGGACAAACTAACTATGGCTACACCTTC CAIRGGQTNYGYTF
NA TRBJ2-1 TRBV12-3/TRBV12-4 few TGTGCCAGCAGTTTAGCGACGCTGCGGGCCAATGAGCAGTTCTTC CASSLATLRANEQFF
TRBD1 TRBJ1-5 TRBV6-1 NA TGTGCCAGCAGGGTACTACAGGGGTATAGCAATCAGCCCCAGCATTTT CASRVLQGYSNQPQHF
TRBD2 TRBJ2-1 TRBV9 NA TGTGCCAGCAGCGCCATGGGAGGGTTAAACAATGAGCAGTTCTTC CASSAMGGLNNEQFF
TRBD2 TRBJ2-1 TRBV9 NA TGTGCCAGCAGCGTAGCTCCGGGACTAGCGGCCAATGAGCAGTTCTTC CASSVAPGLAANEQFF
NA TRBJ2-7 TRBV12-3/TRBV12-4 few TGTGCCAGCAGTTTTTGGGGGGACGGGGCCTACGAGCAGTACTTC CASSFWGDGAYEQYF
NA TRBJ2-3 TRBV5-1 once TGCGCCAGCAGCTTGGACGCAAGAGACTACACAGATACGCAGTATTTT CASSLDARDYTDTQYF
NA TRBJ2-6 TRBV7-2 NA TGTGCCAGCAGCCGAATTCTCGCAGGGGCCAACGTCCTGACTTTC CASSRILAGANVLTF
TRBD2 TRBJ2-5 TRBV5-1 few TGCGCCTCAAGGGCACTAGCGGGAGATGAGACCCAGTACTTC CASRALAGDETQYF
NA TRBJ2-5 TRBV29-1 NA TGCAGCGTTGAAGATTTCGGAAAAGAGACCCAGTACTTC CSVEDFGKETQYF
NA TRBJ1-1 TRBV20-1 few TGCAGTGCACAGAACACTGAAGCTTTCTTT CSAQNTEAFF
NA TRBJ2-7 TRBV29-1 NA TGCAGCGTTGAAACTAGCACTAGCTCCTACGAGCAGTACTTC CSVETSTSSYEQYF
TRBD2 TRBJ2-7 TRBV20-1 NA TGCAGTGCTAGTAAGGTAGCGGGAGCTGGCGAGCAGTACTTC CSASKVAGAGEQYF
TRBD2 TRBJ2-1 TRBV6-5 NA TGTGCCAGCAGTTACTCAGGATTTTTTGGCGGGAGCTCCTACAATGAGCAGTTCTTC CASSYSGFFGGSSYNEQFF
NA TRBJ2-1 TRBV2 NA TGTGCCAGCAGAGAGGGACTTTACAATGAGCAGTTCTTC CASREGLYNEQFF
TRBD2 TRBJ2-1 TRBV9 NA TGTGCCAGCAGCGTAGCGATAGCGGGAGCGGGTGAGCAGTTCTTC CASSVAIAGAGEQFF